This T cell receptor beta chain was found in a study of technical replicates of blood from several donors. CDR3 length equals 15 residues. Germline loops: CDR1 SGHDT, CDR2 YYEEEE. Deletions cut 0 bases from V and 3 bases from J, with 12 bases between. TCRdb's copy holds only in-frame clones and misses some; the assay was immunoSEQ multiplex PCR. The sample lists 75,000 to 95,000 clones; nearly 97% were seen once. This clonotype was sampled from a human donor in good health. The chain combines TRBV5-6 with TRBJ1-2, with a tentative D call TRBD1 (5 bases). Sample: T cells isolated from PBMCs. CDR3 bases: TGTGCCAGCAGCTTGGGACAGTTAATTTACTATGGCTACACCTTC. Its translation is CASSLGQLIYYGYTF.